One T cell receptor beta chain is described in this entry. No antigen is known for it. The record originates from a study of cytomegalovirus exposure and HLA in healthy donors. General observations from the study: A later analysis, which compared TCR beta chains of equal frequency, found the HLA-associated ones more clonally expanded.

Researchers ran the PCR with 60 Vbeta and 13 Jbeta primers. Sequenced by immunoSEQ multiplex PCR; TCRdb stores in-frame clones only, minus some. The sample lists some 170,000 clones, more than 60% seen once, with about 2.5% in the top ten. Healthy bone marrow donors made up the donors. CMV serostatus data were not documented for this donor. The origin of this receptor is a human donor in good health. The sample was PBMCs.

DNA for the CDR3: TGTGCCAGCAGTGAGGAACTAGCGGGGGGTATGGAGACCCAGTACTTC. This codes for CASSEELAGGMETQYF. The chain is built from TRBV2 and TRBJ2-5; TRBD2 aligns across 12 bases. The CDR3 length is 16 residues. With V trimmed by 3 bases and J by 5 bases, 7 bases remained unmatched. Germline loops: CDR1 SNHLY, CDR2 FYNNEI.